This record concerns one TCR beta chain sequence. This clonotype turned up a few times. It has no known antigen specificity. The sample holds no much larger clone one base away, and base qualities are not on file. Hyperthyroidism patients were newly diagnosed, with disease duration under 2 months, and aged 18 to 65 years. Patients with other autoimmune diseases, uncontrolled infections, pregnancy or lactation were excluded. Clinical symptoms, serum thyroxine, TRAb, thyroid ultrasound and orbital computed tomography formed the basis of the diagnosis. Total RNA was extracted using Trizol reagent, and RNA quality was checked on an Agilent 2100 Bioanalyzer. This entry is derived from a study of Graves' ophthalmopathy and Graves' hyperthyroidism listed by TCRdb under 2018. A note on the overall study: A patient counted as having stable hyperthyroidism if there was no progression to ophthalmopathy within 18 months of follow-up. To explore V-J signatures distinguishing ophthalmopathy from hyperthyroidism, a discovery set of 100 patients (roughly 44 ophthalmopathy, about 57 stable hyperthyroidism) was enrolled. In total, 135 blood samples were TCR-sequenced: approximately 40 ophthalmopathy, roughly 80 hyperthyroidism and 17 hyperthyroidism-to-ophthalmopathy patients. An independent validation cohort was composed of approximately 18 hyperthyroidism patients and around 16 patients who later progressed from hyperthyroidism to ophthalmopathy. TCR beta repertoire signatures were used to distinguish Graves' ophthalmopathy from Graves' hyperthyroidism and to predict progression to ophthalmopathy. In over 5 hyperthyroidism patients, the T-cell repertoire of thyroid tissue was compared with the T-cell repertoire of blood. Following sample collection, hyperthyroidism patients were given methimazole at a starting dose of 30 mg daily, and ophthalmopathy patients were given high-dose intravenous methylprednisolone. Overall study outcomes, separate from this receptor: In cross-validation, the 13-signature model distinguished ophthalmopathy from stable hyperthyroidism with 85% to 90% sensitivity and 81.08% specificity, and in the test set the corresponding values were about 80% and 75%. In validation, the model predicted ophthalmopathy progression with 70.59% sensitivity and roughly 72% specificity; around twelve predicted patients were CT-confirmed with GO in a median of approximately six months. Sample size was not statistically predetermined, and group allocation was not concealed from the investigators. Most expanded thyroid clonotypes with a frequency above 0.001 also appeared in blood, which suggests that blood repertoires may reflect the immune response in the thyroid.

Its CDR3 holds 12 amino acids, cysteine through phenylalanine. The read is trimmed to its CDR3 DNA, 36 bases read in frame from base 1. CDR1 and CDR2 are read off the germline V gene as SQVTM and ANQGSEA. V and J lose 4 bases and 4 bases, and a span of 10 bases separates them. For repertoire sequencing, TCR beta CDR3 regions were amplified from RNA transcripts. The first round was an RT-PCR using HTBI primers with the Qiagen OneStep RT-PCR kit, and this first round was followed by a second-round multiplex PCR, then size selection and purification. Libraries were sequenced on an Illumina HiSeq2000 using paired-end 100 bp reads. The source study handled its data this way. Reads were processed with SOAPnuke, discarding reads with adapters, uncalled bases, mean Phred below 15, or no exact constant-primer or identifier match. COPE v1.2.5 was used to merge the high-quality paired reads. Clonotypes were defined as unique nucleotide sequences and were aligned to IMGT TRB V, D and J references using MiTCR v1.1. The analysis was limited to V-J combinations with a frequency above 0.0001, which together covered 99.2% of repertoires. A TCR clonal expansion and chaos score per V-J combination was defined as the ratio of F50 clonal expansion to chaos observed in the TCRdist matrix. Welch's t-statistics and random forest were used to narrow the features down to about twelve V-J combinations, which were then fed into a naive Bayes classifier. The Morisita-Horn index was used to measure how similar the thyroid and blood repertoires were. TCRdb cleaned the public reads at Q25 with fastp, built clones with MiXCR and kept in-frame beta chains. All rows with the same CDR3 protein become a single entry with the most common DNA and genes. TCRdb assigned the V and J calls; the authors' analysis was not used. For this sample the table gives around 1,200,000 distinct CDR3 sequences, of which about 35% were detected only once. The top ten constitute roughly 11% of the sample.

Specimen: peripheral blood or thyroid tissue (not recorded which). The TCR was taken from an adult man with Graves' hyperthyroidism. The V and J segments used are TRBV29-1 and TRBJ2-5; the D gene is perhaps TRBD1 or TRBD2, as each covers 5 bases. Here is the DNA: TGCAGCGTTGCTAGGGACCCAGAGACCCAGTACTTC. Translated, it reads CSVARDPETQYF.